The sequence of this TCR beta chain was determined in a study of PD-1 blockade in classical Hodgkin lymphoma. Notes on the study in general: Anyone who began nivolumab under 1 year after ASCT was excluded.

The data were produced by immunoSEQ multiplex PCR, yet TCRdb's version contains in-frame clones alone and is incomplete. Of roughly 62,000 clones in the sample, 70% to 90% are singletons; the top ten hold 12%. Relapse was seen in all patients after autologous stem cell transplantation, and brentuximab vedotin exposure was variable. Germline V lookup: CDR1 MNHEY, CDR2 SVGAGI. This CDR3 is 11 amino acids long. Trimming pared 7 bases from V and 4 bases from J, leaving 6 bases between. For this clone: What it binds is unknown.

J is TRBJ2-3 and V is TRBV6-5; D is uncertain. The TCR was taken from a human donor with classical Hodgkin lymphoma. The material sequenced was peripheral blood mononuclear cells (PBMCs), taken at baseline. Here the CDR3 DNA reads TGTGCCAGCACCACTTCAGATACGCAGTATTTT. Translation gives CASTTSDTQYF.